Presented here are 28 T cell receptor beta chains from one specimen sequenced in a study of blood T cell repertoires in COVID-19. Clones were sequenced by immunoSEQ multiplex PCR, and TCRdb holds only the in-frame ones, with some missing. The sample yields a few hundred thousand clones, roughly 90% seen once. Sequencing was carried out using peripheral blood. These TCRs come from a woman in her thirties with COVID-19, enrolled during active disease.

The V call is TRBV5-1, the J call TRBJ1-5; D not resolved. The CDR3 runs to 15 residues. V lost 1 base and J 2 bases, leaving 10 bases between the germline ends. CDR1 and CDR2 (germline): SGHRS, YFSETQ. The CDR3, as DNA: TGCGCCAGCAGCTTGAGCCAAGGAGGCAATCAGCCCCAGCATTTT. This codes for CASSLSQGGNQPQHF.

The chain has TRBV27 and TRBJ1-5, with D maybe TRBD1 (5 bases). CDR1 MNHEY and CDR2 SMNVEV come from the germline V gene (reference sequence). The CDR3 is made up of 13 amino acids. Trimming stripped 4 bases from V and 6 bases from J, with 10 bases between. CDR3 DNA sequence: TGTGCCAGCAGTTGGGGGAGGGGTCAGCCCCAGCATTTT. It translates to CASSWGRGQPQHF.

The chain combines TRBV6-2 or TRBV6-3 with TRBJ2-7; 8 nucleotides align to TRBD2. Trimming took 6 bases from V and 5 from J; bases not matched to a gene: 6. This CDR3 has 13 amino acids. Germline CDR1 and CDR2: MNHEY and SVGEGT. CDR3 coding DNA: TGTGCCAGCAGCGTTATAGCGGGAAACGAGCAGTACTTC. Translation: CASSVIAGNEQYF.

The chain has TRBV27 and TRBJ2-7; perhaps TRBD1 as D (6 bases). The CDR3 extends over 14 amino acids. V lost 5 bases and J 5 bases, leaving 16 bases between the germline ends. Looked up from germline, CDR1 is MNHEY and CDR2 is SMNVEV (reference sequence). The CDR3 sequence is CASSQINRVHEQYF. The CDR3 DNA follows: TGTGCCAGCAGTCAAATAAACAGGGTCCACGAGCAGTACTTC.

The gene calls are TRBV7-2 and TRBJ2-7; D is perhaps TRBD1 (6 bases). Trimming stripped 1 base from V and 3 bases from J, with 10 bases between. The germline gives CDR1 SGHTA, CDR2 FQGNSA. CDR3 length: 14 residues. The CDR3 is CASSLDRVSYEQYF. The CDR3 nucleotides read TGTGCCAGCAGCTTAGACAGGGTAAGCTACGAGCAGTACTTC.

Only a few counts were recorded for this clone. The V gene is TRBV5-1, the J gene TRBJ1-2; TRBD1 aligns across 8 bases. The J segment lost 7 bases and the V segment lost 4 bases, leaving 6 bases of the junction unmatched. Germline-derived CDR1 and CDR2 are SGHRS and YFSETQ. The CDR3 totals 13 residues. This CDR3 reads CASSTTGESGYTF. CDR3 nucleotides: TGCGCCAGCAGCACGACAGGGGAGTCTGGCTACACCTTC. Full variable domain (outside the CDR3, taken from reference TRBV5-1 and TRBJ1-2): KAGVTQTPRYLIKTRGQQVTLSCSPISGHRSVSWYQQTPGQGLQFLFEYFSETQRNKGNFPGRFSGRQFSNSRSEMNVSTLELGDSALYLCASSTTGESGYTFGSGTRLTVV.

This clone was counted a few times. The V gene is TRBV5-1, the J gene TRBJ2-7, with TRBD1 identical over 9 bases. The CDR3 has 14 amino acids. From germline, CDR1 is SGHRS and CDR2 YFSETQ. With 5 bases clipped from V and 5 bases from J, the junction kept 8 bases outside the gene matches. This chain's CDR3 is CASSFGQGNHEQYF. As DNA, the CDR3 is TGCGCCAGCAGTTTCGGACAGGGGAACCACGAGCAGTACTTC.

The chain has TRBV7-2 and TRBJ2-3; 10 nucleotides line up with TRBD2. CDR1 SGHTA and CDR2 FQGNSA come from the germline V gene. Trimming at V came to 5 bases and at J to 5 bases, leaving 7 bases not matched to a gene. This CDR3 is built from 15 residues. The CDR3 DNA reads TGTGCCAGCAGCATAACTAGCGGGGTGGGAGATACGCAGTATTTT. This translates into CASSITSGVGDTQYF.

V gene TRBV19 combines with J gene TRBJ1-1; D may be TRBD1 (6 bases). Between the trimmed V and J ends, which lost 5 bases and 0 bases, there was a span of 13 bases. The CDR3 consists of 15 residues. Germline-derived CDR1 and CDR2 are LNHDA and SQIVND (reference sequence). The CDR3 sequence is CASSPRTDLNTEAFF. The DNA of the CDR3 is TGTGCCAGTAGTCCCCGGACAGATTTGAACACTGAAGCTTTCTTT.

The chain links TRBV4-3 to TRBJ2-3, with 12 bases lining up with TRBD2. The CDR3 runs 15 residues. The ends lost 5 bases at V and 6 bases at J; junction bases unmatched: 6. The germline V gene encodes CDR1 LGHNA and CDR2 YSLEER. CDR3 nucleotides: TGCGCCAGCAGCGGGAAGACTAGCGGGAGCGATACGCAGTATTTT. This encodes CASSGKTSGSDTQYF.

This chain links TRBV28 with TRBJ1-4; D is unclear. This CDR3 has 15 amino acids. Deletions cut 7 bases from V and 0 bases from J, with 12 bases between. Germline CDR1 and CDR2: MDHEN and SYDVKM. Here the CDR3 reads CASTPLRATNEKLFF. The DNA for the CDR3 is TGTGCCAGCACCCCTTTGCGTGCAACTAATGAAAAACTGTTTTTT.

The rearrangement uses TRBV2 and TRBJ1-5; TRBD1 agrees at 10 bases. Germline-derived CDR1 and CDR2 are SNHLY and FYNNEI. The CDR3 sequence is 17 residues long. Trimming removed 5 bases from V and 0 bases from J; junction bases left unmatched: 7. The CDR3 reads CASSRDRGGSSNQPQHF. CDR3 DNA: TGTGCCAGCAGTCGGGACAGGGGAGGCAGTAGCAATCAGCCCCAGCATTTT. The full variable domain, its missing parts supplied by reference TRBV2 and TRBJ1-5, is EPEVTQTPSHQVTQMGQEVILRCVPISNHLYFYWYRQILGQKVEFLVSFYNNEISEKSEIFDDQFSVERPDGSNFTLKIRSTKLEDSAMYFCASSRDRGGSSNQPQHFGDGTRLSIL.

This clone came up once. The chain recombines TRBV6-5 with TRBJ1-1; D not certain. This CDR3 spans 13 amino acids. V was shortened by 7 bases and J by 4 bases, with 13 bases between the two germline ends. Germline CDR1 is MNHEY and CDR2 is SVGAGI. CDR3 coding DNA: TGTGCCAGCACCGAGGGAGGGCCCACTGAAGCTTTCTTT. As protein: CASTEGGPTEAFF.

This clone was seen more than once but under ten times. V gene TRBV6-5 combines with J gene TRBJ1-2; 11 bases are a match to TRBD1. Germline trimming cut 4 bases from V and 0 bases from J; bases unmatched to any gene: 4. CDR1 and CDR2 (germline): MNHEY, SVGAGI. The CDR3 is 16 residues long. This CDR3 reads CASSLDRGLTNYGYTF. The CDR3 DNA reads as TGTGCCAGCAGTTTGGACAGGGGGCTCACTAACTATGGCTACACCTTC.

V is TRBV12-3 or TRBV12-4 and J is TRBJ1-2; 10 bases are a match to TRBD1. The CDR3 sequence is 13 residues long. After removal of 0 bases from V and 13 bases from J, the junction contained 5 bases not matched to a gene. This CDR3 reads CASSLAGTGAPTF. CDR3 DNA: TGTGCCAGCAGTTTAGCCGGGACAGGGGCCCCCACCTTC.

This clone was detected once. This chain joins TRBV10-3 and TRBJ1-5; 9 positions match TRBD1. The J segment lost 4 bases and the V segment lost 6 bases, leaving 4 bases of the junction unmatched. This CDR3 region has 14 residues. CDR1 and CDR2 (germline): ENHRY, SYGVKD. As DNA, the CDR3 is TGTGCCATCAGCACAGGGGGCTTAAATCAGCCCCAGCATTTT. It translates to CAISTGGLNQPQHF.

The V gene is TRBV2, the J gene TRBJ1-2; unclear D gene. This CDR3 is 13 amino acids long. The germline V and J ends were trimmed by 6 bases and 8 bases, with 16 bases remaining between them. Germline V CDR1 and CDR2: SNHLY, FYNNEI. CDR3 sequence reads: CASRAQMRGGYTF. The CDR3 DNA is TGTGCCAGCAGAGCGCAAATGAGAGGGGGCTACACCTTC. Full variable domain (remainder filled in from reference TRBV2 and TRBJ1-2): EPEVTQTPSHQVTQMGQEVILRCVPISNHLYFYWYRQILGQKVEFLVSFYNNEISEKSEIFDDQFSVERPDGSNFTLKIRSTKLEDSAMYFCASRAQMRGGYTFGSGTRLTVV.

The chain carries TRBV28 and TRBJ2-4; 8 bases line up with TRBD2. The CDR3 spans 17 residues. V shed 4 bases and J 3 bases; nucleotides not matched to a gene: 11. The germline V gene encodes CDR1 MDHEN and CDR2 SYDVKM. The CDR3 DNA reads as TGTGCCAGCAGTTCCAGCGGGAGCCCGGGGGGCAAAAACATTCAGTACTTC. This encodes CASSSSGSPGGKNIQYF.

The rearrangement uses TRBV7-8 and TRBJ1-1; no firm D call. V shed 1 base and J shed 1 base, with 7 bases lying between them. From germline, CDR1 is SGHVS and CDR2 FQNEAQ. The length of the CDR3 is 14 residues. In nucleotides, the CDR3 is TGTGCCAGCAGCTTAGGAGCCGCGAACACTGAAGCTTTCTTT. This codes for CASSLGAANTEAFF. The full variable domain, rest sourced from reference TRBV7-8 and TRBJ1-1, is GAGVSQSPRYKVAKRGQDVALRCDPISGHVSLFWYQQALGQGPEFLTYFQNEAQLDKSGLPSDRFFAERPEGSVSTLKIQRTQQEDSAVYLCASSLGAANTEAFFGQGTRLTVV.

The V and J genes are TRBV5-3 and TRBJ1-6; 8 positions agree with TRBD1. TRBV5-3 qualifies as an ORF whose function is uncertain. This CDR3 is built from 17 residues. The V segment lost 4 bases and the J segment 16 bases; nucleotides outside the gene matches: 22. This CDR3 reads CARSAGPHRDRRLLLHF. The CDR3 DNA reads as TGTGCCAGAAGCGCTGGGCCACACCGGGACAGGCGCCTCCTACTCCACTTT.

This clone has a single count. CDR3 in amino acids: CASSQEARAPYEQYF. In DNA, the CDR3 is TGTGCCAGCAGCCAAGAGGCCAGGGCTCCCTACGAGCAGTACTTC. V is TRBV3-1 (or the pseudogene TRBV3-2) and J is TRBJ2-7; perhaps TRBD1 as D (5 bases). V lost 0 bases and J 2 bases, leaving 11 bases between the germline ends. This CDR3 contains 15 residues. Germline V gene lookup returns CDR1 LGHDT and CDR2 YNNKEL (reference sequence).

The V gene is TRBV29-1, the J gene TRBJ1-3; the D is unclear. The CDR3 totals 13 residues. CDR1 and CDR2 (germline): SQVTM, ANQGSEA. The V end lost 3 bases, the J end lost 1 base, and 7 bases lay between the germline ends. The CDR3 DNA reads as TGCAGCGTTGATGGCGGTTCTGGAAACACCATATATTTT. Its translation is CSVDGGSGNTIYF.

The gene calls are TRBV5-6 and TRBJ2-1; 7 nucleotides match TRBD2. CDR1 is SGHDT, CDR2 YYEEEE, per germline. This CDR3 region has 15 residues. The ends lost 4 bases at V and 10 bases at J; junction bases unmatched: 14. The CDR3 protein is CASSPEGREFEEQFF. The DNA of the CDR3 is TGTGCCAGCAGCCCCGAGGGGCGGGAGTTTGAGGAGCAGTTCTTC.

The chain joins TRBV7-9 to TRBJ2-2; weak D call: TRBD1 (7 bases). The germline V gene has CDR1 SEHNR and CDR2 FQNEAQ (reference sequence). The V end was cut by 5 bases, the J end by 5 bases, with 15 bases between. The CDR3 totals 15 residues. In DNA form, the CDR3 reads TGTGCCAGCAGCCCACGGGGGACAGCTACCGGGGAGCTGTTTTTT. Translation: CASSPRGTATGELFF.

As concerns this clone: Other nucleotide sequences from this sample produce the same CDR3. The rearrangement uses TRBV18 and TRBJ1-1, with 7 nucleotides matching TRBD1. This CDR3 spans 14 amino acids. Germline V gives CDR1 KGHSH, CDR2 LQKENI. J lost 1 base, V lost 5 bases, and 4 bases had no gene match. CDR3 residues: CASSRQGANTEAFF. The CDR3 DNA follows: TGTGCCAGCTCAAGACAGGGTGCGAACACTGAAGCTTTCTTT.

The chain links TRBV13 to TRBJ2-7; 7 bases agree with TRBD1. Trimming at V came to 5 bases and at J to 5 bases, leaving 9 bases not matched to a gene. This CDR3 has 14 residues. Germline V gene sequence: CDR1 PRHDT, CDR2 FYEKMQ (reference sequence). The CDR3 nucleotides are TGTGCCAGCAGCCCTTCTGGGACAGTCAACGAGCAGTACTTC. It codes for CASSPSGTVNEQYF.

This clone was seen a handful of times. This chain links TRBV28 with TRBJ1-3; the match to TRBD1 covers 9 bases. Germline V gives CDR1 MDHEN, CDR2 SYDVKM. The CDR3 has 14 residues. The junction had 7 bases not matched to a gene; V was cut back by 5 bases and J by 8 bases. CDR3: CASSPGQGKDTIYF. CDR3 sequence (DNA): TGTGCCAGCAGTCCCGGACAGGGGAAGGACACCATATATTTT.

The J gene is TRBJ2-1, the V gene TRBV7-9, with D possibly matching TRBD2 (6 bases). Germline lookup yields CDR1 SEHNR and CDR2 FQNEAQ (reference sequence). CDR3 length: 13 residues. Trimming cost V 3 bases and J 6 bases, with 9 bases left between them. The CDR3 here is CASSLEGRNEQFF. CDR3 DNA sequence: TGTGCCAGCAGCTTGGAGGGACGCAATGAGCAGTTCTTC. Full variable domain (outside the CDR3, taken from reference TRBV7-9 and TRBJ2-1): DTGVSQNPRHKITKRGQNVTFRCDPISEHNRLYWYRQTLGQGPEFLTYFQNEAQLEKSRLLSDRFSAERPKGSFSTLEIQRTEQGDSAMYLCASSLEGRNEQFFGPGTRLTVL.